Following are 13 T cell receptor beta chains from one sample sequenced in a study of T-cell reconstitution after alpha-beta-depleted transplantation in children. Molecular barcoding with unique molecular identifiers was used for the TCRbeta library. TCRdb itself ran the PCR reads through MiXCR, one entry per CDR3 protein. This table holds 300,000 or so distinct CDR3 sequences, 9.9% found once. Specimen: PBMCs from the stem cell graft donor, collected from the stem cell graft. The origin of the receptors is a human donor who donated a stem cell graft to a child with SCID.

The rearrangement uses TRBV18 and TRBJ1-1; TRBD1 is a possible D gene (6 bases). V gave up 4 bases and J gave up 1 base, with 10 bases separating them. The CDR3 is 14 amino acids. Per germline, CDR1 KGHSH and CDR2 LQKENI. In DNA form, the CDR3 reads TGTGCCAGCTCACACCCGACAGGGAACACTGAAGCTTTCTTT. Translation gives CASSHPTGNTEAFF.

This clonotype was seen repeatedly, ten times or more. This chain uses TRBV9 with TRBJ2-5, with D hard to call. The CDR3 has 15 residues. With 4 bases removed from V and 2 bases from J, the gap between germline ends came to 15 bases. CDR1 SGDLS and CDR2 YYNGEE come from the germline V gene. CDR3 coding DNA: TGTGCCAGCAGCACCGCGGCTGATATACAAGAGACCCAGTACTTC. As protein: CASSTAADIQETQYF.

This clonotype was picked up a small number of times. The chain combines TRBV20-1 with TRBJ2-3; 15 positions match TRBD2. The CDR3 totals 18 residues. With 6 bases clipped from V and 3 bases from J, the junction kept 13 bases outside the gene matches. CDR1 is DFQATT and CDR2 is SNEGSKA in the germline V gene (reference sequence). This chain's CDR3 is CSASTGTSGGPRTDTQYF. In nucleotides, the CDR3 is TGCAGTGCCTCAACCGGGACTAGCGGGGGGCCCCGGACAGATACGCAGTATTTT.

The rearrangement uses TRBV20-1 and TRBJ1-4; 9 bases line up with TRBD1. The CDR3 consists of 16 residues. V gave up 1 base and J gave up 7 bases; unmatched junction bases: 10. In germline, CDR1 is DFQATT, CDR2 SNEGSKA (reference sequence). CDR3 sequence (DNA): TGCAGTGCTAGAGTAGCTGGGACAGGGCCTAGTGAAAAACTGTTTTTT. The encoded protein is CSARVAGTGPSEKLFF.

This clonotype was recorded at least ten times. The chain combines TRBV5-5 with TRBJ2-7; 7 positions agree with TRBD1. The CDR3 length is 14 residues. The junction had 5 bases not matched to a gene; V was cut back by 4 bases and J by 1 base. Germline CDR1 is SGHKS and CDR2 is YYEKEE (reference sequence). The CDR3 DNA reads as TGTGCCAGCAGCCTCGTACAGGGGTCCTACGAGCAGTACTTC. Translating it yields CASSLVQGSYEQYF.

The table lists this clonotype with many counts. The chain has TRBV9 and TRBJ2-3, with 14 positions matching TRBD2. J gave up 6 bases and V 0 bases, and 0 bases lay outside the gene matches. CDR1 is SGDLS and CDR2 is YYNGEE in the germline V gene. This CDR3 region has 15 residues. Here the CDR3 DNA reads TGTGCCAGCAGCGTAGGACTAGCGGGGGGGGATACGCAGTATTTT. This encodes CASSVGLAGGDTQYF.

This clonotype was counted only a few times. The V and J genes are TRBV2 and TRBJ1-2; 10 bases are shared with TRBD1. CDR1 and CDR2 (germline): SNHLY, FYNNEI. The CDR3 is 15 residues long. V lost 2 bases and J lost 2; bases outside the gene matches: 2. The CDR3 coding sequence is TGTGCCAGCAGTGAAAGACAGGGGGCGAACTATGGCTACACCTTC. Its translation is CASSERQGANYGYTF.

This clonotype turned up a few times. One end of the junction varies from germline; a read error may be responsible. CDR3 DNA sequence: TGTGCCAGCACCCAAGGGACAGGAGCCCTTCAGCCCCAGCATTTT. As protein: CASTQGTGALQPQHF. The J gene is TRBJ1-5, the V gene TRBV3-1; TRBD1 aligns across 8 bases. The CDR3 covers 15 residues. CDR1 and CDR2 (germline): LGHDT, YNNKEL (reference sequence). Variable domain in full (rest from reference TRBV3-1 and TRBJ1-5): DTAVSQTPKYLVTQMGNDKSIKCEQNLGHDTMYWYKQDSKKFLKIMFSYNNKELIINETVPNRFSPKSPDKAHLNLHINSLELGDSAVYFCASTQGTGALQPQHFGDGTRLSIL.

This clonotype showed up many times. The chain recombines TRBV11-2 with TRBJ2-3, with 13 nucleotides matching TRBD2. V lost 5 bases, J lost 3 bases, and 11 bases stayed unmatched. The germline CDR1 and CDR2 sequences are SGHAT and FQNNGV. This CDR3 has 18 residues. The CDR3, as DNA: TGTGCCAGCAGCCCCCAAGTACTAGCGGGGGGGAAAACAGATACGCAGTATTTT. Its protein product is CASSPQVLAGGKTDTQYF.

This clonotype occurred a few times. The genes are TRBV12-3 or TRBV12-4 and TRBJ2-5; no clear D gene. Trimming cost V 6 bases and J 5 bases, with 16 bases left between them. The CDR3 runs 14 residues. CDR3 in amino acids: CASSRTGVWETQYF. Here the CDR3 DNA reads TGTGCCAGCAGCCGGACCGGAGTGTGGGAGACCCAGTACTTC.

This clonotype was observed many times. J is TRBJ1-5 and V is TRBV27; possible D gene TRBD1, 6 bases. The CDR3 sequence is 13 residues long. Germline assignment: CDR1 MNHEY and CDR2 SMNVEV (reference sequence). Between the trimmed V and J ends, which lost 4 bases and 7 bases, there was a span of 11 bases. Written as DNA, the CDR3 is TGTGCCAGCAGTTCTCAGGGGCGACAGCCCCAGCATTTT. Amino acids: CASSSQGRQPQHF.

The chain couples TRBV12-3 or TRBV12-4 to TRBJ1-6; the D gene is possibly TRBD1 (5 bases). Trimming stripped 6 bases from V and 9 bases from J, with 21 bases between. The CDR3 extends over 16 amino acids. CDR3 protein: CASRIEISRALSPLHF. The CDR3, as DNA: TGTGCCAGCAGGATCGAGATCAGCAGGGCCCTTTCACCCCTCCACTTT.

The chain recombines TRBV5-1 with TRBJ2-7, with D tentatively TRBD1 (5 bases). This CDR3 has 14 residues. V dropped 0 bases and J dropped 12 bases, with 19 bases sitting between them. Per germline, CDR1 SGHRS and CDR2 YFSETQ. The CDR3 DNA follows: TGCGCCAGCAGCTTGGATAGGGGTACAGTGGAACTGTACTTC. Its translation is CASSLDRGTVELYF.